Each of the 15 T cell receptor beta chains below was sequenced from the same sample in a study of T cell responses to AZD1222 COVID-19 vaccine. TCRdb's table, derived via immunoSEQ multiplex PCR, lists solely in-frame clones and lacks some. The sample lists around 150,000 clones; around 94% were seen once. This specimen was peripheral blood, taken 28 days after the second AZD1222 dose. The receptor set was obtained from an adult who received the AZD1222 COVID-19 vaccine.

The chain has TRBV3-1 (or the pseudogene TRBV3-2) and TRBJ2-2; D is possibly TRBD1 or TRBD2 (5 bases each). The V and J ends lost 9 bases and 2 bases respectively, with 10 bases between them. CDR1 is LGHDT and CDR2 is YNNKEL in the germline V gene (reference sequence). CDR3 length equals 13 residues. In nucleotides, the CDR3 is TGTGCCAGTGCACGGGACAACACCGGGGAGCTGTTTTTT. It encodes CASARDNTGELFF.

This sequence joins TRBV5-1 and TRBJ2-2, with a possible D match to TRBD2 (6 bases). Germline CDR1 is SGHRS and CDR2 is YFSETQ. Trimming removed 4 bases at V and 0 bases at J, with 10 bases between. The CDR3 is 15 amino acids. The CDR3 is CASSAGLTNTGELFF. The CDR3 coding sequence is TGCGCCAGCAGCGCGGGACTGACGAACACCGGGGAGCTGTTTTTT. The full variable domain, its missing parts supplied by reference TRBV5-1 and TRBJ2-2, is KAGVTQTPRYLIKTRGQQVTLSCSPISGHRSVSWYQQTPGQGLQFLFEYFSETQRNKGNFPGRFSGRQFSNSRSEMNVSTLELGDSALYLCASSAGLTNTGELFFGEGSRLTVL.

The rearrangement uses TRBV2 and TRBJ1-4; 8 nucleotides match TRBD1. The CDR3 is 15 amino acids. Germline CDR1 SNHLY, CDR2 FYNNEI. Unmatched junction bases numbered 10, after V lost 8 bases and J lost 5 bases. CDR3 protein: CASGQGYGGNEKLFF. CDR3 coding DNA: TGTGCCAGCGGACAGGGCTATGGGGGGAATGAAAAACTGTTTTTT.

This clone has just one count. The chain has TRBV5-1 and TRBJ1-4; D is unresolved. The germline V gene encodes CDR1 SGHRS and CDR2 YFSETQ. V lost 5 bases to trimming and J lost 8 bases, with 16 bases between them. The CDR3 consists of 14 residues. The CDR3 protein is CASSAPEQGEKLFF. The CDR3 bases are TGCGCCAGCAGTGCACCGGAACAAGGAGAAAAACTGTTTTTT.

The chain has TRBV11-2 and TRBJ2-2, with 9 bases identical to TRBD1. Germline CDR1 reads SGHAT; CDR2 reads FQNNGV. The ends lost 2 bases at V and 5 bases at J; junction bases unmatched: 9. This CDR3 comprises 17 residues. The CDR3 loop is CASSLQGTGLVTGELFF. Here the CDR3 DNA reads TGTGCCAGCAGCTTACAAGGGACAGGGCTGGTGACCGGGGAGCTGTTTTTT.

J is TRBJ2-7 and V is TRBV18, with D possibly matching TRBD1 (5 bases). This CDR3 region has 14 residues. CDR1 and CDR2 from the germline V gene are KGHSH and LQKENI. V lost 2 bases, J lost 2 bases, and 10 bases lay in between. The CDR3, as DNA: TGTGCCAGCTCACCAATGGTACAGGCCTACGAGCAGTACTTC. The encoded protein is CASSPMVQAYEQYF.

The gene calls are TRBV5-6 and TRBJ2-7; D remains unclear. V dropped 0 bases and J dropped 6 bases, with 10 bases sitting between them. The CDR3 is 13 amino acids. Germline V gives CDR1 SGHDT, CDR2 YYEEEE. This CDR3 is CASSLDDESEQYF. The CDR3 DNA sequence: TGTGCCAGCAGCTTGGATGATGAGAGCGAGCAGTACTTC.

The chain uses TRBV3-1 (or the pseudogene TRBV3-2) and TRBJ1-4; D may be TRBD1 (5 bases). Germline-derived CDR1 and CDR2 are LGHDT and YNNKEL (reference sequence). This CDR3 contains 14 residues. V lost 6 bases and J 8 bases, leaving 16 bases between the germline ends. The CDR3 is CASRPRQGGEKLFF. Written as DNA, the CDR3 is TGTGCCAGCAGACCGAGGCAGGGAGGCGAAAAACTGTTTTTT.

This chain joins TRBV27 and TRBJ1-2; D is possibly TRBD1 (5 bases). The CDR3 sequence is 14 residues long. With 6 bases removed from V and 4 bases from J, the gap between germline ends came to 15 bases. The germline V gene has CDR1 MNHEY and CDR2 SMNVEV (reference sequence). The CDR3 loop is CASRRQPAGYGYTF. The CDR3 region has the DNA TGTGCCAGCAGGCGACAGCCTGCAGGCTATGGCTACACCTTC.

The V call is TRBV5-6, the J call TRBJ1-2; D uncertain. CDR3 length: 11 residues. From germline, CDR1 is SGHDT and CDR2 YYEEEE. V dropped 3 bases and J dropped 5 bases, with 5 bases sitting between them. The CDR3 bases are TGTGCCAGCAGCTCCTGGTATGGCTACACCTTC. Its translation is CASSSWYGYTF.

This rearrangement joins TRBV28 to TRBJ1-1, with D hard to call. CDR1 and CDR2 (germline): MDHEN, SYDVKM. V was trimmed by 2 bases and J by 8 bases, leaving 0 bases between them. The CDR3 totals 9 residues. In nucleotides, the CDR3 is TGTGCCAGCAGTTTAGAAGCTTTCTTT. Protein: CASSLEAFF.

The chain joins TRBV28 to TRBJ2-2; possibly TRBD1 for D (6 bases). The germline CDR1 and CDR2 sequences are MDHEN and SYDVKM. There are 15 residues in the CDR3. Between the trimmed V and J ends, which lost 3 bases and 3 bases, there was a span of 11 bases. The CDR3 is CASSFYRDDTGELFF. CDR3 nucleotides: TGTGCCAGCAGTTTTTACAGGGATGACACCGGGGAGCTGTTTTTT.

The chain joins TRBV27 to TRBJ2-7, with TRBD2 matching 8 bases. Looked up from germline, CDR1 is MNHEY and CDR2 is SMNVEV (reference sequence). This CDR3 is 14 amino acids long. V gave up 4 bases and J gave up 3 bases; unmatched junction bases: 5. CDR3 amino acids: CASSSLAAHYEQYF. CDR3 coding DNA: TGTGCCAGCAGTTCACTAGCGGCGCACTACGAGCAGTACTTC.

The CDR3: CASSQGDTEQFF. The CDR3 nucleotides read TGTGCCAGCAGCCAGGGGGATACTGAGCAGTTCTTC. This chain connects TRBV3-1 (or the pseudogene TRBV3-2) to TRBJ2-1, with D possibly being TRBD1 or TRBD2 (5 bases each). Germline V gene sequence: CDR1 LGHDT, CDR2 YNNKEL (reference sequence). The CDR3 runs to 12 residues. The V end lost 3 bases, the J end lost 9 bases, and 9 bases lay between the germline ends.

This clone is a singleton in its sample. The V call is TRBV7-6, the J call TRBJ1-2; D is ambiguous. Germline CDR1 reads SGHVS; CDR2 reads FNYEAQ. Trimming removed 5 bases from V and 7 bases from J, with 17 bases in between. The CDR3 is made up of 14 amino acids. CDR3 nucleotides: TGTGCCAGCAGCCTTGGCTCAGGTGAAAGTGGCTACACCTTC. Amino acid sequence: CASSLGSGESGYTF.